The subject of this entry is one T cell receptor beta chain. The CDR3 extends over 18 amino acids. Germline assignment: CDR1 MDHEN and CDR2 SYDVKM. The sample comes from a study of CXCR3-negative and CXCR3-positive naive CD8 T cells. In preparing the TRB cDNA libraries, 5' RACE with UMI labels was used. TCRdb reworked the 5' RACE reads into one entry per CDR3 protein, no DNA. The sample data list 65,000 to 85,000 distinct CDR3 sequences. The sequence came from a human donor in good health. Some clones in this sample may be carry-over from other donors' samples. Specimen: naive CXCR3- CD8+ T cells from blood. Subset noted: CD45RO-CCR7+CD27+CD95- naive CD8+ T cells lacking CXCR3 (TNR3-). V is TRBV28 and J is TRBJ2-1; TCRdb selects TRBD1, and the lack of DNA leaves this call unchecked. The CDR3 sequence is CASSSEPVSSALYNEQFF.